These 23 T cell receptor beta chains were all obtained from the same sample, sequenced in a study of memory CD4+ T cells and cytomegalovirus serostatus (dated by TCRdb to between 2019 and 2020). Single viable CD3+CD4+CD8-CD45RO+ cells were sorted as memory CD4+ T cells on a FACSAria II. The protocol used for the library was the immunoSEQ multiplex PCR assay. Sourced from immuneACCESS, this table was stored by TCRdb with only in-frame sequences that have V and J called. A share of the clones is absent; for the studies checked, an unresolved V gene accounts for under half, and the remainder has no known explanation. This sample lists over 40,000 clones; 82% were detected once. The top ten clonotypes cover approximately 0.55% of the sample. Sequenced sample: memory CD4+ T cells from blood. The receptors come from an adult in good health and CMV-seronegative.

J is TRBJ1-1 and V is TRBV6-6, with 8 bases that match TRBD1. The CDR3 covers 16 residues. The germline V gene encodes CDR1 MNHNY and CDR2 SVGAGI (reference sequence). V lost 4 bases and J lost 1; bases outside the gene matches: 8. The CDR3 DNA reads TGTGCCAGCAGTTCGTCACCCGGGACAGGGAACACTGAAGCTTTCTTT. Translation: CASSSSPGTGNTEAFF.

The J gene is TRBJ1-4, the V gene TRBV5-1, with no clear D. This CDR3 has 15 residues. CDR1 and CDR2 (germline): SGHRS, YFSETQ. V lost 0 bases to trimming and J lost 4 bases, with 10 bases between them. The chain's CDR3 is CASSLVGRDNEKLFF. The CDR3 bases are TGCGCCAGCAGCTTGGTAGGGAGGGATAATGAAAAACTGTTTTTT.

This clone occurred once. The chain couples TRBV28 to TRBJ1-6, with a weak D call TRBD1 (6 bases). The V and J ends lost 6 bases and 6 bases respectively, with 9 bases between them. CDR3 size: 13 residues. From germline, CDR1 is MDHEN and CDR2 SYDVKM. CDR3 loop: CASRQGSNSPLHF. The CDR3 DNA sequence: TGTGCCAGCAGACAGGGTTCTAATTCACCCCTCCACTTT.

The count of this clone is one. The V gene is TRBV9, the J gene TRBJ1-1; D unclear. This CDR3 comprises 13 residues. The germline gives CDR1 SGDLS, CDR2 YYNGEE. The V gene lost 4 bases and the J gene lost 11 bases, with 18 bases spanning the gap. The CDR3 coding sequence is TGTGCCAGCAGCCCTTCAAATAGTAGAGGGGCTTTCTTT. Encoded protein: CASSPSNSRGAFF. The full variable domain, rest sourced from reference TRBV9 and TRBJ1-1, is DSGVTQTPKHLITATGQRVTLRCSPRSGDLSVYWYQQSLDQGLQFLIQYYNGEERAKGNILERFSAQQFPDLHSELNLSSLELGDSALYFCASSPSNSRGAFFGQGTRLTVV.

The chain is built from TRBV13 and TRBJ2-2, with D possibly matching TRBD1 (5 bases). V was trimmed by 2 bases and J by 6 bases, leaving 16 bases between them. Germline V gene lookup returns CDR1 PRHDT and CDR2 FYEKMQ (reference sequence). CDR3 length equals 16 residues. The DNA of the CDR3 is TGTGCCAGCAGCTTAAGGTCAGGGTTTGGTTCCGGGGAGCTGTTTTTT. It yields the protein CASSLRSGFGSGELFF.

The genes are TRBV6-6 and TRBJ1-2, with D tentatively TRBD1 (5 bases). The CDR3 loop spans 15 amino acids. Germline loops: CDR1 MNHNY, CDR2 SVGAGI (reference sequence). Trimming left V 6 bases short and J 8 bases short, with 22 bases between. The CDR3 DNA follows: TGTGCCAGCAGCCCCCGGGGGAATCAGGCAAGAGGCTACACCTTC. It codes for CASSPRGNQARGYTF.

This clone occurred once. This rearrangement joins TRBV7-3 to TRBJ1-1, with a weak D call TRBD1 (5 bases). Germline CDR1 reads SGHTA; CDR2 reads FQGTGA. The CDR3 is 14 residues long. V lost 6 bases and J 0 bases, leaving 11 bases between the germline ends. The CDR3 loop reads CASSPGTLNTEAFF. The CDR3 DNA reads TGTGCCAGCAGTCCAGGGACCTTGAACACTGAAGCTTTCTTT.

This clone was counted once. The CDR3 here is CASSPLSRGASYEQYF. The CDR3 nucleotides read TGTGCCAGCAGCCCCCTTTCGCGGGGGGCCTCCTACGAGCAGTACTTC. This sequence joins TRBV11-2 and TRBJ2-7; 8 bases match TRBD2. Germline trimming cut 5 bases from V and 0 bases from J; bases unmatched to any gene: 9. This CDR3 has 16 amino acids. Per germline, CDR1 SGHAT and CDR2 FQNNGV. Full variable domain (rest looked up from reference TRBV11-2 and TRBJ2-7): EAGVAQSPRYKIIEKRQSVAFWCNPISGHATLYWYQQILGQGPKLLIQFQNNGVVDDSQLPKDRFSAERLKGVDSTLKIQPAKLEDSAVYLCASSPLSRGASYEQYFGPGTRLTVT.

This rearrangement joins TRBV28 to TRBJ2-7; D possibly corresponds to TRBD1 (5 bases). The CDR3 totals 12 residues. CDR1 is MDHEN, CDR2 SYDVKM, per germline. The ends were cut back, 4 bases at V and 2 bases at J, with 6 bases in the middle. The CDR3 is CASSWTTYEQYF. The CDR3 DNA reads TGTGCCAGCAGTTGGACAACCTACGAGCAGTACTTC.

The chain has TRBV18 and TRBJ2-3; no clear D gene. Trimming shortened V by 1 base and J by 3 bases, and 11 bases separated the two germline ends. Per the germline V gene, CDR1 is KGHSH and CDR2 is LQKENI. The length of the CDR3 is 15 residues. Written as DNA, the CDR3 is TGTGCCAGCTCACCACGTAGAGGTTTAACAGATACGCAGTATTTT. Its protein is CASSPRRGLTDTQYF.

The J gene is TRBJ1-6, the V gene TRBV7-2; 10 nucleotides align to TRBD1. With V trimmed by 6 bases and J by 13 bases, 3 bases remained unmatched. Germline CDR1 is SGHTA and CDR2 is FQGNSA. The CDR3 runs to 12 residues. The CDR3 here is CASRADRGPLHF. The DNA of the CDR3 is TGTGCCAGCAGAGCGGACAGGGGGCCCCTCCACTTT. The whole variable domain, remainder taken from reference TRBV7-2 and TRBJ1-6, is GAGVSQSPSNKVTEKGKDVELRCDPISGHTALYWYRQSLGQGLEFLIYFQGNSAPDKSGLPSDRFSAERTGGSVSTLTIQRTQQEDSAVYLCASRADRGPLHFGNGTRLTVT.

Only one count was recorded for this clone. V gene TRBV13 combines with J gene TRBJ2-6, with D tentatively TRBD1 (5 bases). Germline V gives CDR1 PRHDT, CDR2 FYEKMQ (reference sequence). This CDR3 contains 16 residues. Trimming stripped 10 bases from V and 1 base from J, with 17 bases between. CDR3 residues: CAIPQAAGSGANVLTF. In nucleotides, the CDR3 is TGTGCCATTCCACAGGCGGCAGGGTCTGGGGCCAACGTCCTGACTTTC.

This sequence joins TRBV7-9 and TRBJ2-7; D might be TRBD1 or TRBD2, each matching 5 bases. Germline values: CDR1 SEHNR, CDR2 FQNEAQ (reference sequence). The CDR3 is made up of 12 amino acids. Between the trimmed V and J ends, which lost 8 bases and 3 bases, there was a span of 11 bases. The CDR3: CASGDGNYEQYF. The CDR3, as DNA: TGTGCCAGCGGGGACGGGAACTACGAGCAGTACTTC.

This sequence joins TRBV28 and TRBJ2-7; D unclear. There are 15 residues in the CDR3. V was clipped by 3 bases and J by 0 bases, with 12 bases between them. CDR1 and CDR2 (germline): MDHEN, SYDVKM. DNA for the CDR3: TGTGCCAGCAGTTTCCCGCAGCTGAACTCCTACGAGCAGTACTTC. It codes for CASSFPQLNSYEQYF.

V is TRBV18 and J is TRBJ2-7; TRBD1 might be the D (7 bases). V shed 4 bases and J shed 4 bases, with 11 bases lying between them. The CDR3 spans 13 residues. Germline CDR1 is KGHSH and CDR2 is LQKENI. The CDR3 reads CASSRGDSYEQYF. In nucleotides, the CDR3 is TGTGCCAGCTCACGGGGGGACAGTTACGAGCAGTACTTC.

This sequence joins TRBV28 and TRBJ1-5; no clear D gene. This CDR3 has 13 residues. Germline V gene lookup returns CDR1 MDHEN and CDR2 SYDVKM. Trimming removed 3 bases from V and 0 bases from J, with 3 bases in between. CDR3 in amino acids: CASSFSSNQPQHF. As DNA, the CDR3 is TGTGCCAGCAGTTTTAGTAGCAATCAGCCCCAGCATTTT.

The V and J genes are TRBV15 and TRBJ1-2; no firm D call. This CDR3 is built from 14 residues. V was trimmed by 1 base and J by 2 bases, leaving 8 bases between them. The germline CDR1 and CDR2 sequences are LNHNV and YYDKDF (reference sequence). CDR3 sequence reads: CATSRGTANYGYTF. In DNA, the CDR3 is TGTGCCACCAGCAGAGGCACAGCCAACTATGGCTACACCTTC.

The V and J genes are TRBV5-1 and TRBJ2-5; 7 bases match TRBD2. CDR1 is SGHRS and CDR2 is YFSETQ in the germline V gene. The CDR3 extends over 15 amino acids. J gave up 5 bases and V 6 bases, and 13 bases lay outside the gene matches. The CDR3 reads CASTPSGGTEETQYF. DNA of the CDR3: TGCGCCAGCACTCCTAGCGGTGGGACGGAGGAGACCCAGTACTTC.

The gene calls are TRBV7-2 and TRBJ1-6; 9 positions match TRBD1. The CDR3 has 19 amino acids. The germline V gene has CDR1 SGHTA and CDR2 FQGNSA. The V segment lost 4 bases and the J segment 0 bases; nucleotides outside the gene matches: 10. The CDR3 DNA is TGTGCCAGCAGCTCTATAGGACAGGGGCGGAGCTCCTATAATTCACCCCTCCACTTT. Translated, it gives CASSSIGQGRSSYNSPLHF. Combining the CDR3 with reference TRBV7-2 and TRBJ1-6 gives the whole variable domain GAGVSQSPSNKVTEKGKDVELRCDPISGHTALYWYRQSLGQGLEFLIYFQGNSAPDKSGLPSDRFSAERTGGSVSTLTIQRTQQEDSAVYLCASSSIGQGRSSYNSPLHFGNGTRLTVT.

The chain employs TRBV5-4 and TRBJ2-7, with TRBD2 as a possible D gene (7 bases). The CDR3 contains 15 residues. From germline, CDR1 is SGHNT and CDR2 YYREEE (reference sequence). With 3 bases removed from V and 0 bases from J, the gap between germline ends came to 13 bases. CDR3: CASSSGGSSSYEQYF. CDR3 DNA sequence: TGTGCCAGCAGCTCGGGGGGCTCGAGCTCCTACGAGCAGTACTTC.

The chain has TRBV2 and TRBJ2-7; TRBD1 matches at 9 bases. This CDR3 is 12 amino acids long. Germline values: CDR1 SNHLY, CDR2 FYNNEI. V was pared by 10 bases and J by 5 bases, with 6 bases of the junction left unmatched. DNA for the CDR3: TGTGCCACAACCCGGGACAGGGACGAGCAGTACTTC. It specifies CATTRDRDEQYF.

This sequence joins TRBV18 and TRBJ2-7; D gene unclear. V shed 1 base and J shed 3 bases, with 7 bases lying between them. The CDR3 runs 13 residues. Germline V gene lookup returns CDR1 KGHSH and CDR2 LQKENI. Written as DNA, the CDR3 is TGTGCCAGCTCACCACGGGCGGACTACGAGCAGTACTTC. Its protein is CASSPRADYEQYF.

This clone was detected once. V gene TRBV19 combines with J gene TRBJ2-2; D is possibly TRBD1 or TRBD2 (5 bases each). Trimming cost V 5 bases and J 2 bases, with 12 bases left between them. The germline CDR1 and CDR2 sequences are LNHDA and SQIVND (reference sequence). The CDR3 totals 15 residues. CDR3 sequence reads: CASSWGRGNTGELFF. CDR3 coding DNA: TGTGCCAGTAGTTGGGGGAGAGGCAACACCGGGGAGCTGTTTTTT.